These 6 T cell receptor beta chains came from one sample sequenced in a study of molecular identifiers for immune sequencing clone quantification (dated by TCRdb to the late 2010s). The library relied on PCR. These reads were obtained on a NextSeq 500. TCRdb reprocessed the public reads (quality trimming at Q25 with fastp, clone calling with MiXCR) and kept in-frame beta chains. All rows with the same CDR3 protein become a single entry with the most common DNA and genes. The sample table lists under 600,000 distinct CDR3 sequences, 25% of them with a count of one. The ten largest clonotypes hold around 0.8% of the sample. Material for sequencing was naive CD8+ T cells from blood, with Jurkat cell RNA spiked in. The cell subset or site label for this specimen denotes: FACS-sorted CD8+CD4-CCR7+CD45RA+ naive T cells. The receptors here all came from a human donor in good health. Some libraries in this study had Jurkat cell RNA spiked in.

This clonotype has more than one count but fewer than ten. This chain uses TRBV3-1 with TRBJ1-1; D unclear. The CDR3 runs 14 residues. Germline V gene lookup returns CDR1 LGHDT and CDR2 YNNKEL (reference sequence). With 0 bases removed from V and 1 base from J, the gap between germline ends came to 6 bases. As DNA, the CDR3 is TGTGCCAGCAGCCAAGAGACGCAGAACACTGAAGCTTTCTTT. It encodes CASSQETQNTEAFF.

The CDR3 here is CASSDRHTEAFF. DNA of the CDR3: TGTGCCAGCAGTGACAGGCACACTGAAGCTTTCTTT. V usage is TRBV25-1 and J usage is TRBJ1-1; D unclear. The CDR3 extends over 12 amino acids. The V gene's germline CDR1 is MGHDK and CDR2 SYGVNS. V was pared by 3 bases and J by 3 bases, with 5 bases between.

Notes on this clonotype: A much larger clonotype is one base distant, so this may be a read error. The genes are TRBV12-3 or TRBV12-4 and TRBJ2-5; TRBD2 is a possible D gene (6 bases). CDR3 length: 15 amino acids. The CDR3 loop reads CAGSFLLAGLETQYF. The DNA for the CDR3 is TGTGCCGGCAGTTTCCTACTCGCGGGGTTGGAGACCCAGTACTTC.

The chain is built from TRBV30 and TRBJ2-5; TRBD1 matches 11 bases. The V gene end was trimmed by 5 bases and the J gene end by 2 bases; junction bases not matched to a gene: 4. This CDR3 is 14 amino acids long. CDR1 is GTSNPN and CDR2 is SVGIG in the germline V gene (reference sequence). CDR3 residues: CAWGTGGGQETQYF. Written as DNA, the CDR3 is TGTGCCTGGGGGACAGGGGGTGGACAAGAGACCCAGTACTTC.

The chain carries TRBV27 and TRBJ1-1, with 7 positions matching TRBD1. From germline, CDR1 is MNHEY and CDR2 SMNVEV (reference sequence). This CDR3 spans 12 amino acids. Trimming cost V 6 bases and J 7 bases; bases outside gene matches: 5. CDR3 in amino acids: CASRGQKIEAFF. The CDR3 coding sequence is TGTGCCAGCAGGGGACAGAAGATTGAAGCTTTCTTT.

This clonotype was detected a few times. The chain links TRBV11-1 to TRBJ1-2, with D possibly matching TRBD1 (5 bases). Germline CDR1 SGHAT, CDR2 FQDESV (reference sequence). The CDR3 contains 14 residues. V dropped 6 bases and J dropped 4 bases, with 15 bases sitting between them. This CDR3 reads CASRPDQGAYGYTF. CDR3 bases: TGTGCCAGCAGACCCGATCAGGGTGCCTATGGCTACACCTTC.